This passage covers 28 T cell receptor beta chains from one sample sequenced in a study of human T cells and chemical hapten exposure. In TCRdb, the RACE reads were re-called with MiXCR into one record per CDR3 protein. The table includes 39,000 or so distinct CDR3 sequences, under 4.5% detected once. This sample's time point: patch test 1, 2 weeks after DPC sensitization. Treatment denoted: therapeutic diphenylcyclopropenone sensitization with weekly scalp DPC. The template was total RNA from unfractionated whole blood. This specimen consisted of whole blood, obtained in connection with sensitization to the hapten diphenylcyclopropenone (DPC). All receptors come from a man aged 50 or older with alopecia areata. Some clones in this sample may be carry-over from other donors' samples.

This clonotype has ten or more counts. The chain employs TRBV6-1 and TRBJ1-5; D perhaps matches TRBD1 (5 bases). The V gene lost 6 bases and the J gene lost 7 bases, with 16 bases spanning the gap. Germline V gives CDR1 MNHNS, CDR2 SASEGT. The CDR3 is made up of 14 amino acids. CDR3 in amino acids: CASSGGYGDQPQHF. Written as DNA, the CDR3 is TGTGCCAGCAGCGGCGGTTACGGGGACCAGCCCCAGCATTTT.

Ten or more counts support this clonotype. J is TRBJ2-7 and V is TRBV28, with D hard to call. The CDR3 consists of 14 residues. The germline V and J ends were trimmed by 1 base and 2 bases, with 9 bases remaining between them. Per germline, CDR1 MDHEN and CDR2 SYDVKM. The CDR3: CASSLSFRAYEQYF. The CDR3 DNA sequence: TGTGCCAGCAGTTTATCGTTTCGGGCCTACGAGCAGTACTTC.

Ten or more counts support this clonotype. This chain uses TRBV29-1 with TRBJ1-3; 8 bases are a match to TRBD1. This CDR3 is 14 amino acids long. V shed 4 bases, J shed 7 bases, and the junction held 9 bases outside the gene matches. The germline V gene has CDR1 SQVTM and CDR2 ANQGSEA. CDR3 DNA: TGCAGCGTTGGTGAGGACAGGGAAGGGAACACCATATATTTT. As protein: CSVGEDREGNTIYF.

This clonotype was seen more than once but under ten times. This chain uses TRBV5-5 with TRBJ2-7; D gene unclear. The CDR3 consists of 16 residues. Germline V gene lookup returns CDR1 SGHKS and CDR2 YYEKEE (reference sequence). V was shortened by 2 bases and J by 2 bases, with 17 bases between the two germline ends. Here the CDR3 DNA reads TGTGCCAGCAGCTTTTTGCACCCGGACGGTCCCTACGAGCAGTACTTC. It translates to CASSFLHPDGPYEQYF.

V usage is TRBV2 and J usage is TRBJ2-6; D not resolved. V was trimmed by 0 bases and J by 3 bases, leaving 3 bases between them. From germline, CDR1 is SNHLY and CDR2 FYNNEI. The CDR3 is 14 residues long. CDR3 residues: CASSEAGGANVLTF. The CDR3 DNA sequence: TGTGCCAGCAGTGAAGCGGGTGGGGCCAACGTCCTGACTTTC. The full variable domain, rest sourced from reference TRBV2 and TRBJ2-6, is EPEVTQTPSHQVTQMGQEVILRCVPISNHLYFYWYRQILGQKVEFLVSFYNNEISEKSEIFDDQFSVERPDGSNFTLKIRSTKLEDSAMYFCASSEAGGANVLTFGAGSRLTVL.

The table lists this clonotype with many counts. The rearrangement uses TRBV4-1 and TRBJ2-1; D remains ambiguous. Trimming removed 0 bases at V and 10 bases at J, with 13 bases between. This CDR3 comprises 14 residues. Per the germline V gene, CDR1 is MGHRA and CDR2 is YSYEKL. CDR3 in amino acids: CASSQDKISGEQFF. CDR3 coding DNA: TGCGCCAGCAGCCAAGATAAGATTTCTGGGGAGCAGTTCTTC.

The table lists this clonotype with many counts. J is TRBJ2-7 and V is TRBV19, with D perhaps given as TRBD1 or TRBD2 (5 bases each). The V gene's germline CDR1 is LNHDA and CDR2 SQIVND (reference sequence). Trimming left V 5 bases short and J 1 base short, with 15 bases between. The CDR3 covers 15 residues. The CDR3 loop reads CASSDRDRASYEQYF. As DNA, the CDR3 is TGTGCCAGTAGTGACCGGGACCGTGCTTCCTACGAGCAGTACTTC.

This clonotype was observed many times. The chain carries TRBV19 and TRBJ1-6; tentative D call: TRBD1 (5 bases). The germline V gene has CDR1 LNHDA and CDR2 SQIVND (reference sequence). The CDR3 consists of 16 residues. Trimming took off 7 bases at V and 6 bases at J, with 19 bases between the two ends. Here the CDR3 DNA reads TGTGCCAGTACCGCGGGAGTCGGCGGGGGTAATTCACCCCTCCACTTT. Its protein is CASTAGVGGGNSPLHF. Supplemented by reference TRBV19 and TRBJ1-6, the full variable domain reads DGGITQSPKYLFRKEGQNVTLSCEQNLNHDAMYWYRQDPGQGLRLIYYSQIVNDFQKGDIAEGYSVSREKKESFPLTVTSAQKNPTAFYLCASTAGVGGGNSPLHFGNGTRLTVT.

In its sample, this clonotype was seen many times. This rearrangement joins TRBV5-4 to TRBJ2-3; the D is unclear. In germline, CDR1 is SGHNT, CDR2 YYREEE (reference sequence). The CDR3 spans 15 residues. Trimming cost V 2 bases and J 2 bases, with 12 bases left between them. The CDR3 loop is CASSFAHGDTDTQYF. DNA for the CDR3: TGTGCCAGCAGCTTCGCCCACGGCGACACAGATACGCAGTATTTT.

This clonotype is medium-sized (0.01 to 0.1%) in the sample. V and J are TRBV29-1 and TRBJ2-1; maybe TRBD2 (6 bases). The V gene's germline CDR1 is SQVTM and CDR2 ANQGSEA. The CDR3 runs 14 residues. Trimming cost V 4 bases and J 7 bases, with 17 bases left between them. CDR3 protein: CSVARDSRRNEQFF. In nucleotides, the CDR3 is TGCAGCGTTGCCCGGGACTCTCGCAGGAATGAGCAGTTCTTC.

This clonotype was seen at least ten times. CDR3 in amino acids: CSAREGTSGRVRQYF. Written as DNA, the CDR3 is TGCAGTGCTAGAGAGGGGACTAGCGGGAGGGTCCGGCAGTACTTC. This chain links TRBV20-1 with TRBJ2-7, with 16 positions matching TRBD2. The J segment lost 9 bases and the V segment lost 0 bases, leaving 5 bases of the junction unmatched. CDR1 is DFQATT, CDR2 SNEGSKA, per germline (reference sequence). The CDR3 covers 15 residues.

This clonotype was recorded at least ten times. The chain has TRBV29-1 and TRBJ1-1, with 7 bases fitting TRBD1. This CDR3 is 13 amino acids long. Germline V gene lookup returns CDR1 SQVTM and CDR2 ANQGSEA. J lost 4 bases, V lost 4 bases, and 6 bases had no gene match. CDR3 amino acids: CSVAMTGSTEAFF. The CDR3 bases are TGCAGCGTTGCGATGACAGGGAGCACTGAAGCTTTCTTT.

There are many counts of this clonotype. The CDR3 DNA sequence: TGTGCCAGCAGTTTGTGGGAAAAACTGTTTTTT. Its translation: CASSLWEKLFF. The V call is TRBV28, the J call TRBJ1-4, with D uncertain. Germline V gene sequence: CDR1 MDHEN, CDR2 SYDVKM. CDR3 size: 11 residues. The germline V and J ends were trimmed by 3 bases and 8 bases, with 4 bases remaining between them.

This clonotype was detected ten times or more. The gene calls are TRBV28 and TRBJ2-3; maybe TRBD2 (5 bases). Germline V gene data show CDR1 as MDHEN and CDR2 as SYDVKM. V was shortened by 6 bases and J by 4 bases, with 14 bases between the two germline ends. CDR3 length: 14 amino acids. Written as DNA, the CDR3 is TGTGCCAGCAGGCAACTAGTCTCCTCAGATACGCAGTATTTT. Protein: CASRQLVSSDTQYF. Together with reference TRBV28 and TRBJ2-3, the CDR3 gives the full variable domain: DVKVTQSSRYLVKRTGEKVFLECVQDMDHENMFWYRQDPGLGLRLIYFSYDVKMKEKGDIPEGYSVSREKKERFSLILESASTNQTSMYLCASRQLVSSDTQYFGPGTRLTVL.

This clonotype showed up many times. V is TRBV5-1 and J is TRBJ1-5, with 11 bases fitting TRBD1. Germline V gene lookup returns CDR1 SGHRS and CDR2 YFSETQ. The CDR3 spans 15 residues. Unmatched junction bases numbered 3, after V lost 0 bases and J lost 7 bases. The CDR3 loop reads CASSLEGQGAQPQHF. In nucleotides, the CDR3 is TGCGCCAGCAGCTTGGAAGGACAGGGGGCACAGCCCCAGCATTTT.

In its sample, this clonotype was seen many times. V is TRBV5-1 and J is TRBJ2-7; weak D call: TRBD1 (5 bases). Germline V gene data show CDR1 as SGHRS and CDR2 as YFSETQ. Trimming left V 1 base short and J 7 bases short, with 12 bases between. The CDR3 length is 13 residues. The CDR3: CASSLRGAEEQYF. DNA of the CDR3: TGCGCCAGCAGCTTGAGGGGCGCGGAGGAGCAGTACTTC.

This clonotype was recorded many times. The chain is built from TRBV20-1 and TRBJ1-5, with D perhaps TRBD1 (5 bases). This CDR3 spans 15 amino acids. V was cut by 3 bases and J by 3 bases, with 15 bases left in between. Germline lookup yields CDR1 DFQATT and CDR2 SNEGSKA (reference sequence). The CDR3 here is CSASEPGLINQPQHF. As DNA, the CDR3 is TGCAGTGCTAGTGAACCGGGACTTATCAATCAGCCCCAGCATTTT.

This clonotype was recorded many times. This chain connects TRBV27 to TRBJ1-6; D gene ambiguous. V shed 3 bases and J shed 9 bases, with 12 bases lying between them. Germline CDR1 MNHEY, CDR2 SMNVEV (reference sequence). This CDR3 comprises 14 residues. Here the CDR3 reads CASSLSGLGSPLHF. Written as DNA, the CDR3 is TGTGCCAGCAGTTTGTCCGGGTTAGGTTCACCCCTCCACTTT.

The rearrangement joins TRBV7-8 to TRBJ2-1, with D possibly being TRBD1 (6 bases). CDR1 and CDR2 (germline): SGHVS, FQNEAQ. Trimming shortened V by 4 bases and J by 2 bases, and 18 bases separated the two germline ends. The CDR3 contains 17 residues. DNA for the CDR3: TGTGCCAGCAGCTCGACTGGGGGCGGAGCCGCCTACAATGAGCAGTTCTTC. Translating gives CASSSTGGGAAYNEQFF. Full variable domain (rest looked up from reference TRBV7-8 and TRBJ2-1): GAGVSQSPRYKVAKRGQDVALRCDPISGHVSLFWYQQALGQGPEFLTYFQNEAQLDKSGLPSDRFFAERPEGSVSTLKIQRTQQEDSAVYLCASSSTGGGAAYNEQFFGPGTRLTVL.

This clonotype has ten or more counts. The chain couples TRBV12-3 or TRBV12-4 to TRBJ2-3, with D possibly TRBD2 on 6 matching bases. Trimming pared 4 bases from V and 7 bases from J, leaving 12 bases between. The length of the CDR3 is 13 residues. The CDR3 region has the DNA TGTGCCAGCAGTTGGGGGAGGACAAATACGCAGTATTTT. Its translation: CASSWGRTNTQYF.

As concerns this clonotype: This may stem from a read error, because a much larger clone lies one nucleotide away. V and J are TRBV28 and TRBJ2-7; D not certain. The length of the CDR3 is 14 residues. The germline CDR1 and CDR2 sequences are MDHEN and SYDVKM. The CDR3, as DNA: TGTGCCAGCATTTTATCGTTTCGGGCCTACGAGCAGTACTTC. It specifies CASILSFRAYEQYF.

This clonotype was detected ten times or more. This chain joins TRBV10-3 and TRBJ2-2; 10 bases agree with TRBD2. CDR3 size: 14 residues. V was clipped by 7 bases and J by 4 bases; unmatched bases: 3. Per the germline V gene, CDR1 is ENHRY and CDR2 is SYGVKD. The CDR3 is CAIKEREGTGELFF. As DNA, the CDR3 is TGTGCCATCAAGGAGCGGGAGGGCACCGGGGAGCTGTTTTTT.

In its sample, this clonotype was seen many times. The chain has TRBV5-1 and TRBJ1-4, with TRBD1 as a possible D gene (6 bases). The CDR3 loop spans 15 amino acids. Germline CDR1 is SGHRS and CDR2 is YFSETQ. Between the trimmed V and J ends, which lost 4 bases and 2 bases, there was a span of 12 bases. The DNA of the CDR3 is TGCGCCAGCAGCCCCAGGCAGGGGACTAATGAAAAACTGTTTTTT. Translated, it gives CASSPRQGTNEKLFF. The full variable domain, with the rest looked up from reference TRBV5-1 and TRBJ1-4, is KAGVTQTPRYLIKTRGQQVTLSCSPISGHRSVSWYQQTPGQGLQFLFEYFSETQRNKGNFPGRFSGRQFSNSRSEMNVSTLELGDSALYLCASSPRQGTNEKLFFGSGTQLSVL.

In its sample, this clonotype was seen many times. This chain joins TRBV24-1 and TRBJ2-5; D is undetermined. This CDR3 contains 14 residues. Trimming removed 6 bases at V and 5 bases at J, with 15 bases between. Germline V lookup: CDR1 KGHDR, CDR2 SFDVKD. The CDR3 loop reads CATSPGGAIETQYF. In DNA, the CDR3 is TGTGCCACCAGTCCAGGCGGCGCCATCGAGACCCAGTACTTC.

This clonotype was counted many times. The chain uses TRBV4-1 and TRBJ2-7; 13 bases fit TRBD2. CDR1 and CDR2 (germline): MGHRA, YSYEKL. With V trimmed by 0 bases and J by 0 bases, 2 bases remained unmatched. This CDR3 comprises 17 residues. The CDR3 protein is CASSQDGTSGISYEQYF. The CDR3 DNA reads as TGCGCCAGCAGCCAAGATGGGACTAGCGGGATCTCCTACGAGCAGTACTTC.

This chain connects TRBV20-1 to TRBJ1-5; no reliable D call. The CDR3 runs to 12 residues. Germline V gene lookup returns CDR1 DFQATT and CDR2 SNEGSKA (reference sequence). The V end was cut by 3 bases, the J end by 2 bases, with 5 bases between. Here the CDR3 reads CSASPGNQPQHF. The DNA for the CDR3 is TGCAGTGCTAGCCCGGGCAATCAGCCCCAGCATTTT.

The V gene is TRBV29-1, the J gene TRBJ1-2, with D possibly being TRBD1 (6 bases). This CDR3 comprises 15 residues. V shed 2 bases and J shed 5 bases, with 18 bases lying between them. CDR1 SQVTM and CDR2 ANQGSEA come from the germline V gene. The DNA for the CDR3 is TGCAGCGTTGAACCGGACAGCCCAACTCTTTATGGCTACACCTTC. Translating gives CSVEPDSPTLYGYTF.

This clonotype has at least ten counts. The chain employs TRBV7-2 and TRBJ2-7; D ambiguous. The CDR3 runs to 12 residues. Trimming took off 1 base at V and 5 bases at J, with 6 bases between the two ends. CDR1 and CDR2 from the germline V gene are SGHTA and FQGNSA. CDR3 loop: CASSLGPDEQYF. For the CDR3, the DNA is TGTGCCAGCAGCTTAGGGCCTGACGAGCAGTACTTC.